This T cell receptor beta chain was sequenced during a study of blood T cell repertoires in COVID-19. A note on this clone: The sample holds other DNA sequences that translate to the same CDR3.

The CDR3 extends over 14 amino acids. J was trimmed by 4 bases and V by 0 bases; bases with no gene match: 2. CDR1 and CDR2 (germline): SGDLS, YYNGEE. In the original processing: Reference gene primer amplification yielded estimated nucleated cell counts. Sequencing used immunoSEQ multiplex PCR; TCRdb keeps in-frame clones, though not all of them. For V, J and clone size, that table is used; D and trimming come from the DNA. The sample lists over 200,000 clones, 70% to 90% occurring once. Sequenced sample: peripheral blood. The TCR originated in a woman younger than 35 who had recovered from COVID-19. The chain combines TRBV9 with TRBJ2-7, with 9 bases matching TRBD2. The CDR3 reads CASSVGLAGYEQYF. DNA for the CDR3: TGTGCCAGCAGCGTAGGGCTAGCGGGATACGAGCAGTACTTC.